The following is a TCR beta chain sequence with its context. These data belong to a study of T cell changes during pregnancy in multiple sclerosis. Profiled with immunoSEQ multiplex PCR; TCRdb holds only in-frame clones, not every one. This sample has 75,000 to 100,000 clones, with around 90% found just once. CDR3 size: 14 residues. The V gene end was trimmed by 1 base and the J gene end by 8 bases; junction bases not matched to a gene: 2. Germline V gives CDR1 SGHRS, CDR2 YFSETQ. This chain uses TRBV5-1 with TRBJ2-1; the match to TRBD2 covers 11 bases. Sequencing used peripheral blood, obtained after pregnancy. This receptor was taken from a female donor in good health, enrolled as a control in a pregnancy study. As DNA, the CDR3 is TGCGCCAGCAGCTTGACTAGCGGGGGTTATGAGCAGTTCTTC. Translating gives CASSLTSGGYEQFF. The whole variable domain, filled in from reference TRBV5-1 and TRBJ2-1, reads KAGVTQTPRYLIKTRGQQVTLSCSPISGHRSVSWYQQTPGQGLQFLFEYFSETQRNKGNFPGRFSGRQFSNSRSEMNVSTLELGDSALYLCASSLTSGGYEQFFGPGTRLTVL.